Below, one T cell receptor beta chain is given with its context. Produced via immunoSEQ multiplex PCR; TCRdb's table is partial and in-frame only. The sample includes roughly 230,000 clones, approximately 86% of them seen just once. These data come from a study of blood T cell repertoires in COVID-19. Study summary: Material from acute and convalescent COVID-19 was sourced from the United States, Italy and Spain.

The CDR3 has 15 residues. Losses at the gene ends were 4 bases for V and 7 bases for J; bases not matched to a gene: 5. Germline V CDR1 and CDR2: LNHNV, YYDKDF (reference sequence). This sequence was found in a human donor in a cohort sampled during active COVID-19. The gene calls are TRBV15 and TRBJ2-2, with 11 bases matching TRBD2. Sequenced material: peripheral blood. CDR3 sequence reads: CATSISGGAVGELFF. The CDR3 region has the DNA TGTGCCACCAGCATTAGCGGGGGGGCCGTCGGGGAGCTGTTTTTT.